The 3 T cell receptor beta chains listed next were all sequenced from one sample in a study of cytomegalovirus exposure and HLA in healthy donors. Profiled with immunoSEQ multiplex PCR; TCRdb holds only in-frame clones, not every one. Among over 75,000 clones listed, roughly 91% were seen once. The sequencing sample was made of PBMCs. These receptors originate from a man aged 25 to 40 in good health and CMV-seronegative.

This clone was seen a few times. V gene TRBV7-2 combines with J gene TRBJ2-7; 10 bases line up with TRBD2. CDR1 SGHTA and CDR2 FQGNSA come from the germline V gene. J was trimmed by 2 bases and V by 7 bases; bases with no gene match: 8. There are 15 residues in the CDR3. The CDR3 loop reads CASKRGTSGTYEQYF. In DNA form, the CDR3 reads TGTGCCAGCAAGAGGGGAACTAGCGGGACCTACGAGCAGTACTTC.

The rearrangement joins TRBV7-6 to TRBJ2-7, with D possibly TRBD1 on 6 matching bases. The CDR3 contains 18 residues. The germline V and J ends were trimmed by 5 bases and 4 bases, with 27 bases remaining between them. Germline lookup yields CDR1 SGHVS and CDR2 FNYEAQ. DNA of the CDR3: TGTGCCAGCAGCCCCAAATATTCTGTGGACAGTCCCCTTTACGAGCAGTACTTC. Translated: CASSPKYSVDSPLYEQYF.

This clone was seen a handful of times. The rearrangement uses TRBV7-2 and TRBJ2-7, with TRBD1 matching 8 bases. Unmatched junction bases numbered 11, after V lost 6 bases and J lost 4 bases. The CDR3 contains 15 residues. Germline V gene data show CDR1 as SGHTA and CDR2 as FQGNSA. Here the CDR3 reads CASRGTGTGSYEQYF. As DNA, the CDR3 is TGTGCCAGCAGGGGAACCGGGACAGGTAGTTACGAGCAGTACTTC.